Below are 8 T cell receptor beta chains sequenced from a single sample in a study of blood T cell repertoires in COVID-19. Here immunoSEQ multiplex PCR was the method, and the copy in TCRdb shows in-frame clones only, minus some. This table has more than 200,000 clones, around nine tenths appearing once. Sequencing was done on a sample of peripheral blood. These receptors were taken from a woman in her sixties or seventies with COVID-19, enrolled during active disease.

The chain is built from TRBV4-3 and TRBJ1-4, with TRBD1 identical over 9 bases. V gave up 2 bases and J gave up 8 bases; unmatched junction bases: 6. In germline, CDR1 is LGHNA, CDR2 YSLEER. The CDR3 loop spans 15 amino acids. This CDR3 is CASSQQTGGGEKLFF. The CDR3 DNA sequence: TGCGCCAGCAGCCAACAGACAGGGGGTGGCGAAAAACTGTTTTTT.

V is TRBV10-3 and J is TRBJ2-7; 7 bases line up with TRBD2. CDR1 is ENHRY, CDR2 SYGVKD, per germline. The CDR3 has 15 residues. V lost 2 bases and J lost 3; bases outside the gene matches: 7. CDR3 DNA: TGTGCCATCAGTGAGGAATGGCCTAGCGGCTACGAGCAGTACTTC. Its translation is CAISEEWPSGYEQYF.

This clone has a single count. The chain's CDR3 is CATSRGGTGYEKLFF. The CDR3, as DNA: TGTGCCACCAGCAGAGGCGGGACAGGGTATGAAAAACTGTTTTTT. The chain uses TRBV15 and TRBJ1-4; TRBD1 matches 9 bases. V lost 1 base, J lost 6 bases, and 3 bases stayed unmatched. Per germline, CDR1 LNHNV and CDR2 YYDKDF (reference sequence). This CDR3 is 15 amino acids long.

The chain carries TRBV9 and TRBJ1-1; D might be TRBD1 (5 bases). Germline V gene data show CDR1 as SGDLS and CDR2 as YYNGEE. V gave up 0 bases and J gave up 0 bases, with 6 bases separating them. The CDR3 runs 14 residues. The DNA for the CDR3 is TGTGCCAGCAGCGTAGGACAGTTGAACACTGAAGCTTTCTTT. This encodes CASSVGQLNTEAFF.

This clone was seen more than once but under ten times. The chain carries TRBV5-1 and TRBJ2-7; tentative D call: TRBD1 (6 bases). The CDR3 length is 15 residues. Germline CDR1 reads SGHRS; CDR2 reads YFSETQ. V was trimmed by 2 bases and J by 2 bases, leaving 14 bases between them. CDR3 nucleotides: TGCGCCAGCAGCTTCGGTCTGGGGGCTACCTACGAGCAGTACTTC. Its translation is CASSFGLGATYEQYF.

V usage is TRBV12-5 and J usage is TRBJ2-1; D perhaps matches TRBD1 (6 bases). The CDR3 length is 14 residues. V was cut by 3 bases and J by 2 bases, with 8 bases left in between. Germline CDR1 is LGHNT and CDR2 is FRNRAP. CDR3 in amino acids: CASGLGQTYNEQFF. As DNA, the CDR3 is TGTGCTAGTGGTTTAGGACAGACCTACAATGAGCAGTTCTTC.

This chain joins TRBV18 and TRBJ1-1; D not resolved. The V end lost 9 bases, the J end lost 0 bases, and 11 bases lay between the germline ends. Germline CDR1 and CDR2: KGHSH and LQKENI. The CDR3 is made up of 13 amino acids. The CDR3 sequence: CASHGSVNTEAFF. CDR3 DNA sequence: TGTGCCAGTCATGGCAGCGTGAACACTGAAGCTTTCTTT.

This clone was observed many times. This chain joins TRBV4-2 and TRBJ1-4, with 8 bases that match TRBD1. Unmatched junction bases numbered 5, after V lost 0 bases and J lost 5 bases. Germline loops: CDR1 LGHNA, CDR2 YNFKEQ. This CDR3 comprises 16 residues. The CDR3 DNA follows: TGTGCCAGCAGCCAAGATGGGGGACAGGAAAATGAAAAACTGTTTTTT. Translation gives CASSQDGGQENEKLFF.